The source of this TCR beta chain is a study of T-cell reconstitution after alpha-beta-depleted transplantation in children. As it was prepared, the TCRbeta library received unique molecular identifiers. TCRdb reprocessed the PCR reads with MiXCR, giving one entry per CDR3 protein. The repertoire has about 200,000 distinct CDR3 sequences, roughly 9.1% of them found once; the top ten carry about a third. This clonotype has only a few counts. Antigen specificity is unknown. V was pared by 4 bases and J by 7 bases, with 14 bases between. The CDR3 covers 13 residues. Findings of the study overall: By one year post-transplant, T-cell counts and diversity largely arose from T cells that were newly produced. There were reportedly several hundred expanded graft clones from which alpha-beta T cells came about two months after transplant. From surviving recipient T cells and thymic progenitors came the high day-60 TCRbeta diversity observed in some patients.

This chain uses TRBV12-3 or TRBV12-4 with TRBJ2-7; D is perhaps TRBD1 (6 bases). The specimen comprised PBMCs, mostly from graft donor cells, sampled 360 days after TCRalphabeta/CD19-depleted stem cell transplant. The receptor comes from a male patient aged 2-10 years who had a stem cell transplant for acute myeloid leukemia, so the T cells may come from the graft donor. As DNA, the CDR3 is TGTGCCAGCAGTTCAACAGGAAGGGGGGAGCAGTACGTC. Translated: CASSSTGRGEQYV.